The next 12 T cell receptor beta chains were all read from a single sample in a study of CD8 T cells in Susac syndrome (dated 2019 in TCRdb). The receptor library was made with the immunoSEQ multiplex PCR assay. RNA was extracted with the RNeasy kit and 0.5 to 1 ug was reverse transcribed using random hexamers. TCRdb trimmed public reads at Q25 via fastp, called clones via MiXCR and kept in-frame beta chains. Each record represents a unique CDR3 protein, reported with the most common genes and DNA among its rows. For this sample the table gives about 280,000 distinct CDR3 sequences, of which approximately 85% were detected only once. The top ten hold over 0.09% of the sample. Material for sequencing was CD8+ T cells from PBMCs. The receptors originated from a human donor with multiple sclerosis.

The genes are TRBV27 and TRBJ2-7, with D unclear. The CDR3 covers 15 residues. The germline V gene has CDR1 MNHEY and CDR2 SMNVEV (reference sequence). Deletions cut 3 bases from V and 0 bases from J, with 12 bases between. This CDR3 reads CASSFEALSSYEQYF. Written as DNA, the CDR3 is TGTGCCAGCAGTTTTGAGGCGCTTAGCTCCTACGAGCAGTACTTC.

This clonotype was detected a few times. This chain connects TRBV27 to TRBJ1-1; D is perhaps TRBD1 (6 bases). V was pared by 4 bases and J by 5 bases, with 17 bases between. The CDR3 totals 15 residues. Looked up from germline, CDR1 is MNHEY and CDR2 is SMNVEV (reference sequence). The CDR3 sequence is CASSSQYRVRTEAFF. The CDR3 DNA follows: TGTGCCAGCAGTTCACAATACAGGGTGAGGACTGAAGCTTTCTTT.

This clonotype has just a few counts. The chain carries TRBV7-8 and TRBJ2-7; 7 bases are shared with TRBD2. This CDR3 has 16 residues. Trimming at V came to 5 bases and at J to 2 bases, leaving 12 bases not matched to a gene. CDR1 and CDR2 from the germline V gene are SGHVS and FQNEAQ. The DNA for the CDR3 is TGTGCCAGCAGCACCCGTGGGGGGGTTACAGCCTACGAGCAGTACTTC. This codes for CASSTRGGVTAYEQYF.

This clonotype appeared a few times. The chain carries TRBV28 and TRBJ2-1; TRBD2 aligns across 9 bases. The CDR3 is 15 residues long. In germline, CDR1 is MDHEN, CDR2 SYDVKM. V shed 7 bases, J shed 10 bases, and the junction held 14 bases outside the gene matches. This chain's CDR3 is CASTIVGSGRGEQFF. In nucleotides, the CDR3 is TGTGCCAGCACCATCGTGGGTAGCGGGAGAGGGGAGCAGTTCTTC.

The chain joins TRBV27 to TRBJ1-6; D might be TRBD1 (6 bases). V was pared by 1 base and J by 9 bases, with 10 bases between. CDR3 length: 14 residues. CDR1 is MNHEY and CDR2 is SMNVEV in the germline V gene (reference sequence). The CDR3 region is CASSLLEGGSPLHF. The CDR3 nucleotides read TGTGCCAGCAGTTTATTAGAGGGGGGTTCACCCCTCCACTTT.

This clonotype was counted only a few times. The J gene is TRBJ2-5, the V gene TRBV11-2; TRBD2 matches at 10 bases. The CDR3 spans 16 residues. Looked up from germline, CDR1 is SGHAT and CDR2 is FQNNGV. The J segment lost 2 bases and the V segment lost 4 bases, leaving 7 bases of the junction unmatched. The CDR3, as DNA: TGTGCCAGCAGCTACCCCGGGACTAGCGAACAAGAGACCCAGTACTTC. It is translated as CASSYPGTSEQETQYF.

The rearrangement joins TRBV3-1 to TRBJ2-4; 14 bases are a match to TRBD2. V lost 3 bases to trimming and J lost 2 bases; unmatched junction nucleotides: 9. This CDR3 is built from 19 residues. Germline V gene data show CDR1 as LGHDT and CDR2 as YNNKEL (reference sequence). CDR3 nucleotide sequence: TGTGCCAGCAGCCACGGACTAGCGGGAGGAAGCATAACCAAAAACATTCAGTACTTC. Translation: CASSHGLAGGSITKNIQYF. Full variable domain (rest looked up from reference TRBV3-1 and TRBJ2-4): DTAVSQTPKYLVTQMGNDKSIKCEQNLGHDTMYWYKQDSKKFLKIMFSYNNKELIINETVPNRFSPKSPDKAHLNLHINSLELGDSAVYFCASSHGLAGGSITKNIQYFGAGTRLSVL.

The genes are TRBV3-1 and TRBJ2-2; 9 nucleotides match TRBD2. V lost 7 bases, J lost 8 bases, and 14 bases stayed unmatched. The germline V gene has CDR1 LGHDT and CDR2 YNNKEL (reference sequence). This CDR3 comprises 16 residues. Here the CDR3 reads CASTSGTSKWMGELFF. Written as DNA, the CDR3 is TGTGCCAGCACCAGCGGGACTAGCAAATGGATGGGGGAGCTGTTTTTT.

The CDR3 bases are TGCGCCAGCAGTCAATCGGGTCAGGGGTATCACTCACAGGGGGTGTATCTCTACGAGCAGTACTTC. Its translation: CASSQSGQGYHSQGVYLYEQYF. The chain links TRBV23-1 to TRBJ2-7; 8 bases align to TRBD1. TRBV23-1 is sorted into the ORF group, with uncertain function. This CDR3 has 22 residues. Germline trimming cut 0 bases from V and 3 bases from J; bases unmatched to any gene: 25.

The J gene is TRBJ1-2, the V gene TRBV27; 9 bases are a match to TRBD1. The germline V gene has CDR1 MNHEY and CDR2 SMNVEV (reference sequence). CDR3 length: 15 amino acids. Trimming removed 0 bases from V and 4 bases from J; junction bases left unmatched: 3. CDR3 DNA: TGTGCCAGCAGTTTATCGCGGGACAGGGTCTATGGCTACACCTTC. As protein: CASSLSRDRVYGYTF.

The chain has TRBV29-1 and TRBJ2-7, with TRBD2 matching over 8 bases. CDR1 and CDR2 from the germline V gene are SQVTM and ANQGSEA. Trimming removed 0 bases from V and 2 bases from J; junction bases left unmatched: 9. The CDR3 spans 16 residues. CDR3: CSVEDPTSGSPYEQYF. The CDR3 bases are TGCAGCGTTGAAGATCCCACAAGCGGGAGCCCCTACGAGCAGTACTTC.

The rearrangement uses TRBV29-1 and TRBJ1-1; D might be TRBD1 (5 bases). CDR3 length equals 13 residues. Trimming removed 7 bases from V and 1 base from J, with 13 bases in between. In germline, CDR1 is SQVTM, CDR2 ANQGSEA. Here the CDR3 reads CSAPDRQNTEAFF. In DNA form, the CDR3 reads TGCAGCGCTCCCGACAGACAGAACACTGAAGCTTTCTTT. Using reference TRBV29-1 and TRBJ1-1 for the parts outside the CDR3, the full variable domain is SAVISQKPSRDICQRGTSLTIQCQVDSQVTMMFWYRQQPGQSLTLIATANQGSEATYESGFVIDKFPISRPNLTFSTLTVSNMSPEDSSIYLCSAPDRQNTEAFFGQGTRLTVV.